The 27 T cell receptor beta chains in this list originate from one sample, sequenced in a study of radiation and T cells in renal cell carcinoma. The protocol was immunoSEQ multiplex PCR, while the TCRdb copy is restricted to in-frame clones and leaves out a portion. The table records roughly 150,000 clones, roughly nine tenths of them present only once. Indicated time point: baseline pretreatment blood. Treatment denoted: 15 Gy SBRT to primary tumor, nephrectomy 4 weeks later. The material was blood, obtained from a patient whose treatment included radiotherapy and nephrectomy. These receptor sequences come from a woman in her seventies with renal cell carcinoma.

This chain joins TRBV5-1 and TRBJ2-3; 15 positions match TRBD2. The V gene's germline CDR1 is SGHRS and CDR2 YFSETQ. The CDR3 length is 17 residues. V shed 3 bases and J 2 bases; nucleotides not matched to a gene: 4. CDR3 region: CASSSGLAGGYTDTQYF. The CDR3 DNA is TGCGCCAGCAGCTCGGGACTAGCGGGGGGATACACAGATACGCAGTATTTT.

The chain has TRBV15 and TRBJ2-5; D is unresolved. Between the trimmed V and J ends, which lost 4 bases and 1 base, there was a span of 13 bases. The CDR3 consists of 15 residues. Germline loops: CDR1 LNHNV, CDR2 YYDKDF (reference sequence). The DNA of the CDR3 is TGTGCCACCAGCAACGATGACCAGTTCCAAGAGACCCAGTACTTC. This encodes CATSNDDQFQETQYF.

In this sample, this clone turned up a few times. V gene TRBV14 combines with J gene TRBJ2-2; D perhaps matches TRBD1 (5 bases). The germline V gene has CDR1 SGHDN and CDR2 FVKESK. The CDR3 covers 13 residues. Between the trimmed V and J ends, which lost 6 bases and 4 bases, there was a span of 9 bases. The CDR3 sequence: CASRQTVTGELFF. The CDR3, as DNA: TGTGCCAGCAGACAGACAGTCACCGGGGAGCTGTTTTTT.

V usage is TRBV18 and J usage is TRBJ1-4, with a weak D call TRBD1 (5 bases). The CDR3 has 15 amino acids. In germline, CDR1 is KGHSH, CDR2 LQKENI. V was clipped by 1 base and J by 4 bases, with 10 bases between them. Here the CDR3 reads CASSPRDVGNEKLFF. Here the CDR3 DNA reads TGTGCCAGCTCACCACGGGACGTCGGTAATGAAAAACTGTTTTTT.

The rearrangement uses TRBV5-6 and TRBJ2-5, with 8 bases matching TRBD1. With 4 bases clipped from V and 3 bases from J, the junction kept 8 bases outside the gene matches. This CDR3 spans 15 amino acids. Germline values: CDR1 SGHDT, CDR2 YYEEEE. This CDR3 reads CASSPPDRDEETQYF. The CDR3 coding sequence is TGTGCCAGCAGCCCCCCGGACAGGGACGAAGAGACCCAGTACTTC. Based on the CDR3 plus reference TRBV5-6 and TRBJ2-5, the full variable domain is DAGVTQSPTHLIKTRGQQVTLRCSPKSGHDTVSWYQQALGQGPQFIFQYYEEEERQRGNFPDRFSGHQFPNYSSELNVNALLLGDSALYLCASSPPDRDEETQYFGPGTRLLVL.

The chain joins TRBV9 to TRBJ2-1, with D possibly being TRBD2 (7 bases). V lost 3 bases to trimming and J lost 13 bases, with 23 bases between them. This CDR3 is 15 amino acids long. The germline CDR1 and CDR2 sequences are SGDLS and YYNGEE. The CDR3 DNA sequence: TGTGCCAGCAGCGGCCCGGGGGGCTTTGTTAGGGATCAGTTCTTC. Amino acids: CASSGPGGFVRDQFF.

This clone was seen just once. The chain joins TRBV6-5 to TRBJ1-5, with D possibly matching TRBD1 (5 bases). From germline, CDR1 is MNHEY and CDR2 SVGAGI. The CDR3 is made up of 13 amino acids. Between the trimmed V and J ends, which lost 0 bases and 5 bases, there was a span of 5 bases. The CDR3 sequence is CASSYSGDQPQHF. CDR3 sequence (DNA): TGTGCCAGCAGTTACTCGGGGGATCAGCCCCAGCATTTT.

The genes are TRBV6-1 and TRBJ2-7; D unclear. The CDR3 has 13 residues. Germline V gives CDR1 MNHNS, CDR2 SASEGT. V gave up 5 bases and J gave up 3 bases, with 11 bases separating them. The CDR3 is CASSFGPNYEQYF. The CDR3 nucleotides are TGTGCCAGCAGTTTCGGGCCAAACTACGAGCAGTACTTC.

This clone was seen a few times. The chain uses TRBV5-6 and TRBJ2-7; tentatively, D is TRBD2 (5 bases). The V end lost 5 bases, the J end lost 3 bases, and 15 bases lay between the germline ends. CDR1 and CDR2 (germline): SGHDT, YYEEEE. The CDR3 runs to 14 residues. CDR3 nucleotide sequence: TGTGCCAGCAGTCGCACGGGGAAGGGCTACGAGCAGTACTTC. Its protein product is CASSRTGKGYEQYF.

This clone came up once. The chain links TRBV30 to TRBJ1-2, with 8 bases identical to TRBD1. Germline CDR1 and CDR2: GTSNPN and SVGIG (reference sequence). The CDR3 length is 11 residues. V lost 1 base and J lost 10; bases outside the gene matches: 2. The CDR3 region is CAWSGTGYYTF. The DNA of the CDR3 is TGTGCCTGGAGTGGGACAGGGTACTACACCTTC.

The chain employs TRBV2 and TRBJ2-3; perhaps TRBD2 as D (5 bases). V was clipped by 1 base and J by 6 bases, with 11 bases between them. CDR3 length: 14 amino acids. CDR1 SNHLY and CDR2 FYNNEI come from the germline V gene. CDR3 amino acids: CASSEGAGRDTQYF. CDR3 sequence (DNA): TGTGCCAGCAGTGAAGGGGCGGGCAGGGATACGCAGTATTTT.

The chain is built from TRBV5-6 and TRBJ2-4; TRBD1 matches at 8 bases. V shed 5 bases and J 8 bases; nucleotides not matched to a gene: 9. The CDR3 sequence is 14 residues long. Germline-derived CDR1 and CDR2 are SGHDT and YYEEEE. CDR3 bases: TGTGCCAGCAGTTCAGGGGGCCCAGGGTACATTCAGTACTTC. Translated: CASSSGGPGYIQYF.

Only a few counts were recorded for this clone. The chain carries TRBV4-3 and TRBJ1-1; no firm D call. This CDR3 contains 13 residues. CDR1 LGHNA and CDR2 YSLEER come from the germline V gene. V was shortened by 1 base and J by 1 base, with 4 bases between the two germline ends. The CDR3 sequence: CASSQGKNTEAFF. CDR3 DNA sequence: TGCGCCAGCAGCCAAGGGAAGAACACTGAAGCTTTCTTT.

V gene TRBV29-1 combines with J gene TRBJ1-2; the D gene is possibly TRBD1 (5 bases). Per the germline V gene, CDR1 is SQVTM and CDR2 is ANQGSEA. V was pared by 3 bases and J by 10 bases, with 15 bases between. This CDR3 is built from 12 residues. This CDR3 reads CSVEGVLSDYTF. CDR3 in DNA: TGCAGCGTTGAGGGGGTTCTATCTGACTACACCTTC.

The chain recombines TRBV2 with TRBJ2-7, with D possibly TRBD2 on 6 matching bases. Germline V CDR1 and CDR2: SNHLY, FYNNEI. CDR3 length: 14 amino acids. The V and J ends lost 6 bases and 0 bases respectively, with 12 bases between them. The DNA of the CDR3 is TGTGCCAGCAGGCCTGCGGGGCTCTCCTACGAGCAGTACTTC. As protein: CASRPAGLSYEQYF.

The chain joins TRBV19 to TRBJ2-3; perhaps TRBD1 as D (6 bases). Germline V gene sequence: CDR1 LNHDA, CDR2 SQIVND (reference sequence). V dropped 7 bases and J dropped 2 bases, with 13 bases sitting between them. CDR3 length: 14 residues. The CDR3 loop reads CASTLGQFTDTQYF. The DNA for the CDR3 is TGTGCCAGTACCCTAGGACAGTTCACAGATACGCAGTATTTT.

The chain recombines TRBV6-5 with TRBJ1-2, with 8 bases identical to TRBD1. The CDR3 has 15 residues. Trimming cost V 5 bases and J 3 bases; bases outside gene matches: 8. Germline V gene lookup returns CDR1 MNHEY and CDR2 SVGAGI. The CDR3 nucleotides read TGTGCCAGCAGTAAAGAGACAGGGGCCCACTATGGCTACACCTTC. This gives the protein CASSKETGAHYGYTF.

This chain connects TRBV7-2 to TRBJ1-2; D unresolved. The CDR3 covers 14 residues. Between the trimmed V and J ends, which lost 1 base and 4 bases, there was a span of 10 bases. The germline CDR1 and CDR2 sequences are SGHTA and FQGNSA. The CDR3 coding sequence is TGTGCCAGCAGCTTAGACGACCCTCGCTATGGCTACACCTTC. It encodes CASSLDDPRYGYTF. Full variable domain (remainder filled in from reference TRBV7-2 and TRBJ1-2): GAGVSQSPSNKVTEKGKDVELRCDPISGHTALYWYRQSLGQGLEFLIYFQGNSAPDKSGLPSDRFSAERTGGSVSTLTIQRTQQEDSAVYLCASSLDDPRYGYTFGSGTRLTVV.

This chain uses TRBV27 with TRBJ1-2; D gene uncertain. This CDR3 has 11 amino acids. Germline V gene lookup returns CDR1 MNHEY and CDR2 SMNVEV (reference sequence). V was cut by 5 bases and J by 4 bases, with 5 bases left in between. CDR3 sequence reads: CASSGSYGYTF. The CDR3 DNA sequence: TGTGCCAGCAGTGGATCCTATGGCTACACCTTC.

This clone was counted only a few times. The chain uses TRBV10-1 and TRBJ1-2; maybe TRBD1 (6 bases). The CDR3 is made up of 15 amino acids. Trimming took off 4 bases at V and 2 bases at J, with 14 bases between the two ends. Germline assignment: CDR1 WNHNN and CDR2 SYGVQD (reference sequence). For the CDR3, the DNA is TGCGCCAGCAGTGTAGAGCAGGGGAGGAACTATGGCTACACCTTC. It is translated as CASSVEQGRNYGYTF.

The V gene is TRBV9, the J gene TRBJ2-1, with 11 bases fitting TRBD2. CDR3 size: 18 residues. V dropped 0 bases and J dropped 9; count of bases not matched to a gene: 14. Germline V CDR1 and CDR2: SGDLS, YYNGEE. The CDR3 reads CASSVDAYSGGVRSEQFF. CDR3 DNA: TGTGCCAGCAGCGTAGATGCCTATAGCGGGGGGGTGCGTAGTGAGCAGTTCTTC.

Worth noting for this clone: At one boundary the junction diverges from the germline segment, which might be a read error. This rearrangement joins TRBV7-7 to TRBJ2-5; a weak D match, TRBD1 (5 bases). The germline V gene encodes CDR1 SSHAT and CDR2 FNYEAQ (reference sequence). The CDR3 has 15 residues. The CDR3, as DNA: TGTGCTAGCAGCTTAGGTCTCAGGGACCAAGAGACCCAGTACTTC. This sequence encodes CASSLGLRDQETQYF.

The J gene is TRBJ1-3, the V gene TRBV2; D is ambiguous. V lost 3 bases to trimming and J lost 0 bases, with 6 bases between them. This CDR3 has 14 amino acids. Germline CDR1 and CDR2: SNHLY and FYNNEI. The CDR3 is CASSDLGSGNTIYF. The CDR3 nucleotides read TGTGCCAGCAGTGATCTTGGCTCTGGAAACACCATATATTTT.

This chain uses TRBV27 with TRBJ1-5; D not certain. From germline, CDR1 is MNHEY and CDR2 SMNVEV (reference sequence). V was trimmed by 3 bases and J by 7 bases, leaving 13 bases between them. This CDR3 spans 14 amino acids. CDR3: CASSFSGYQQPQHF. The CDR3 DNA follows: TGTGCCAGCAGTTTTTCCGGCTACCAACAGCCCCAGCATTTT.

The J gene is TRBJ1-1, the V gene TRBV27, with TRBD1 matching over 12 bases. The J segment lost 0 bases and the V segment lost 8 bases, leaving 10 bases of the junction unmatched. Germline values: CDR1 MNHEY, CDR2 SMNVEV (reference sequence). This CDR3 is 17 amino acids long. This CDR3 is CASAPGQGAFLNTEAFF. CDR3 nucleotides: TGTGCCAGCGCCCCGGGACAGGGGGCATTTTTGAACACTGAAGCTTTCTTT.

This sequence joins TRBV2 and TRBJ2-4, with D possibly being TRBD2 (7 bases). CDR1 is SNHLY and CDR2 is FYNNEI in the germline V gene. The CDR3 spans 15 residues. The V end was cut by 5 bases, the J end by 3 bases, with 14 bases between. The CDR3 protein is CASSPGEGHKNIQYF. The CDR3 bases are TGTGCCAGCAGTCCTGGGGAGGGACACAAAAACATTCAGTACTTC.

This clone has a handful of counts. The rearrangement links TRBV7-9 to TRBJ1-1; D remains ambiguous. Per germline, CDR1 SEHNR and CDR2 FQNEAQ (reference sequence). V was clipped by 5 bases and J by 0 bases, with 13 bases between them. This CDR3 is built from 15 residues. The DNA of the CDR3 is TGTGCCAGCAGCCTCAACTTGGCTATGAACACTGAAGCTTTCTTT. Translation: CASSLNLAMNTEAFF.